This TCR beta chain was captured by sequencing in a study of regulatory T cells in long-lasting Graves disease. Whole-study results and caveats: Researchers reported studying only peripheral blood, not thyroid tissue.

This clonotype was detected ten times or more. Its specificity is unknown. Sample time point: persistent/refractory GD, antithyroid drugs over 5 years with positive TRAb. With RNA extracted from PBMCs as input, the TCR library was made. The V gene's germline CDR1 is LNHNV and CDR2 YYDKDF (reference sequence). The CDR3 has 15 residues. V dropped 8 bases and J dropped 4 bases, with 21 bases sitting between them. TCR beta libraries were built with iRepertoire HTBI primers and Arm-PCR of CDR3 regions. Per the authors' pipeline: Overall, samples carried 62 TRBV and more than 13 TRBJ segments. TCRdb reprocessed the multiplex PCR reads via MiXCR and lists one record per CDR3 protein. The V and J calls and clone size come from TCRdb's table, not from the authors' own analysis. The sample lists approximately 470,000 distinct CDR3 sequences, less than 25% seen once, with 7.8% in the top ten.

The sequence came from a female donor with Graves disease. The J gene is TRBJ2-7, the V gene TRBV15, with D tentatively TRBD2 (6 bases). Source: peripheral blood mononuclear cells (PBMCs), taken when the disease was refractory, from a patient treated with antithyroid drugs. In nucleotides, the CDR3 is TGTGCCACCGGACAATACCGCGGGACGGGGTACGAGCAGTACTTC. It codes for CATGQYRGTGYEQYF.